These 15 T cell receptor beta chains originate from one sample sequenced in a study of OX40 agonist ivuxolimab in advanced cancers. Measured with immunoSEQ multiplex PCR; TCRdb has only the in-frame clones, and not every one. The sample shows tens of thousands of clones, 85% to 90% of them seen only once. The sample in question was CD4+ or CD8+ T cells sorted from blood, obtained in a trial of the OX40 agonist ivuxolimab. These receptors all come from an adult with an advanced solid tumor such as melanoma, head and neck, liver or kidney cancer.

The chain uses TRBV6-1 and TRBJ2-2, with 10 bases aligning to TRBD1. The V gene end was trimmed by 8 bases and the J gene end by 4 bases; junction bases not matched to a gene: 4. In germline, CDR1 is MNHNS, CDR2 SASEGT. This CDR3 contains 14 residues. The CDR3 DNA follows: TGTGCCAGCCTTGGACAGGGGGGCACCGGGGAGCTGTTTTTT. This codes for CASLGQGGTGELFF.

The table lists this clone with a count of one. The genes are TRBV6-1 and TRBJ2-1, with TRBD2 as a possible D gene (7 bases). Trimming removed 6 bases at V and 4 bases at J, with 16 bases between. Germline lookup yields CDR1 MNHNS and CDR2 SASEGT. CDR3 length: 15 amino acids. This CDR3 is CASRGRGGAYNEQFF. The CDR3 DNA reads TGTGCCAGCAGGGGAAGGGGGGGCGCATACAATGAGCAGTTCTTC.

About this clone: A junction boundary mismatches the germline segment, possibly from a read error. The J gene is TRBJ1-3, the V gene TRBV11-2; no clear D. This CDR3 has 14 residues. Germline CDR1 SGHAT, CDR2 FQNNGV. The CDR3 reads CAGSPGFSGNTIYF. The DNA for the CDR3 is TGTGCCGGCAGTCCTGGGTTCTCTGGAAACACCATATATTTT. Using reference TRBV11-2 and TRBJ1-3 for the parts outside the CDR3, the full variable domain is EAGVAQSPRYKIIEKRQSVAFWCNPISGHATLYWYQQILGQGPKLLIQFQNNGVVDDSQLPKDRFSAERLKGVDSTLKIQPAKLEDSAVYLCAGSPGFSGNTIYFGEGSWLTVV.

The chain is built from TRBV29-1 and TRBJ2-7, with TRBD1 matching 7 bases. From germline, CDR1 is SQVTM and CDR2 ANQGSEA. V lost 5 bases and J lost 6; bases outside the gene matches: 7. The CDR3 length is 12 residues. The CDR3 DNA sequence: TGCAGCGTTTTTAGAGGGGGCGGCGAGCAGTACTTC. Protein product: CSVFRGGGEQYF.

The J gene is TRBJ1-1, the V gene TRBV19; D unresolved. Trimming left V 5 bases short and J 3 bases short, with 13 bases between. The germline gives CDR1 LNHDA, CDR2 SQIVND (reference sequence). CDR3 length equals 14 residues. CDR3 loop: CASSHTGRDTEAFF. CDR3 sequence (DNA): TGTGCCAGTAGTCATACCGGGAGAGACACTGAAGCTTTCTTT. Looking up the rest from reference TRBV19 and TRBJ1-1 gives the full variable domain: DGGITQSPKYLFRKEGQNVTLSCEQNLNHDAMYWYRQDPGQGLRLIYYSQIVNDFQKGDIAEGYSVSREKKESFPLTVTSAQKNPTAFYLCASSHTGRDTEAFFGQGTRLTVV.

This chain uses TRBV7-2 with TRBJ2-1; D unclear. Germline V lookup: CDR1 SGHTA, CDR2 FQGNSA. The CDR3 runs 11 residues. Trimming left V 2 bases short and J 11 bases short, with 7 bases between. The CDR3 protein is CASSLMGKQFF. As DNA, the CDR3 is TGTGCCAGCAGCTTAATGGGGAAGCAGTTCTTC. Full variable domain (missing parts from reference TRBV7-2 and TRBJ2-1): GAGVSQSPSNKVTEKGKDVELRCDPISGHTALYWYRQSLGQGLEFLIYFQGNSAPDKSGLPSDRFSAERTGGSVSTLTIQRTQQEDSAVYLCASSLMGKQFFGPGTRLTVL.

The J gene is TRBJ2-5, the V gene TRBV20-1; D is undetermined. The CDR3 length is 11 residues. Per the germline V gene, CDR1 is DFQATT and CDR2 is SNEGSKA (reference sequence). V shed 3 bases and J shed 2 bases, with 4 bases lying between them. The CDR3 here is CSASKQETQYF. The CDR3 DNA sequence: TGCAGTGCTAGCAAACAAGAGACCCAGTACTTC.

V and J are TRBV29-1 and TRBJ2-5; D unresolved. V was clipped by 0 bases and J by 4 bases, with 15 bases between them. Germline lookup yields CDR1 SQVTM and CDR2 ANQGSEA. The CDR3 loop spans 15 amino acids. The CDR3 here is CSVEDSLATRETQYF. CDR3 nucleotide sequence: TGCAGCGTTGAAGATTCTCTGGCGACTCGAGAGACCCAGTACTTC.

The chain links TRBV7-9 to TRBJ2-5, with a tentative D call TRBD1 (7 bases). The end of the DNA fits TRBJ2-7 better, so the J call may be wrong. Looked up from germline, CDR1 is SEHNR and CDR2 is FQNEAQ (reference sequence). This CDR3 comprises 15 residues. In DNA form, the CDR3 reads TGTGCCAGCAGCCCGCGGGACAGCTTCTCCTACGAGCAGTACTTC. Its translation: CASSPRDSFSYEQYF.

The chain uses TRBV7-9 and TRBJ1-5, with 10 bases lining up with TRBD1. CDR1 is SEHNR, CDR2 FQNEAQ, per germline (reference sequence). Trimming cost V 2 bases and J 7 bases; bases outside gene matches: 2. The CDR3 runs to 14 residues. CDR3 DNA: TGTGCCAGCAGCTTAACGACAGGGGGCCAGCCCCAGCATTTT. Its protein is CASSLTTGGQPQHF.

A word on this clone: The junction departs from germline at one end; a sequencing error may be responsible. The chain recombines TRBV7-3 with TRBJ2-5; TRBD2 matches 15 bases. CDR3 length: 15 amino acids. CDR1 is SGHTA and CDR2 is FQGTGA in the germline V gene. The CDR3 coding sequence is TGTGCCAGCAGCTGGGGACTAGCGGGAGGAGAGGCCCAGTACTTC. This codes for CASSWGLAGGEAQYF.

V gene TRBV19 combines with J gene TRBJ2-1; the match to TRBD1 covers 8 bases. This CDR3 spans 15 amino acids. Trimming at V came to 7 bases and at J to 12 bases, leaving 17 bases not matched to a gene. Germline lookup yields CDR1 LNHDA and CDR2 SQIVND (reference sequence). The CDR3 DNA reads TGTGCCAGTACGAGTCAGGGGGCTGAAGGGGTGGGGCAGTTCTTC. Protein product: CASTSQGAEGVGQFF.

The chain combines TRBV7-9 with TRBJ2-3; no reliable D call. Germline CDR1 SEHNR, CDR2 FQNEAQ (reference sequence). V lost 4 bases to trimming and J lost 12 bases, with 20 bases between them. This CDR3 has 14 amino acids. The DNA of the CDR3 is TGTGCCAGCAGCTCTAATATTCCGGAGTCCTGTCAGTATTTT. It translates to CASSSNIPESCQYF. The full variable domain, rest sourced from reference TRBV7-9 and TRBJ2-3, is DTGVSQNPRHKITKRGQNVTFRCDPISEHNRLYWYRQTLGQGPEFLTYFQNEAQLEKSRLLSDRFSAERPKGSFSTLEIQRTEQGDSAMYLCASSSNIPESCQYFGPGTRLTVL.

The rearrangement uses TRBV4-1 and TRBJ1-6, with D perhaps matching TRBD1 (5 bases). CDR1 MGHRA and CDR2 YSYEKL come from the germline V gene. The CDR3 extends over 15 amino acids. Trimming shortened V by 1 base and J by 8 bases, and 12 bases separated the two germline ends. The CDR3 sequence: CASSQGAQGDSPLHF. Here the CDR3 DNA reads TGCGCCAGCAGCCAAGGGGCCCAAGGGGATTCACCCCTCCACTTT.

The chain combines TRBV11-2 with TRBJ1-2, with D possibly being TRBD1 (5 bases). Germline CDR1 reads SGHAT; CDR2 reads FQNNGV. V was cut by 0 bases and J by 7 bases, with 9 bases left in between. The CDR3 length is 13 residues. In DNA form, the CDR3 reads TGTGCCAGCAGCTTAGAAGACAGCCTTGGCTACACCTTC. Amino acid sequence: CASSLEDSLGYTF.